This T cell receptor beta chain was captured by sequencing in a study of blood T cell repertoires in COVID-19. TCRdb's copy holds only in-frame clones and misses some; the assay was immunoSEQ multiplex PCR. The sample carries about 110,000 clones, approximately 65% recorded once. The specimen sequenced was peripheral blood. This TCR was recovered from a woman aged 55-70 years with acute or convalescent COVID-19.

DNA for the CDR3: TGTGCCTGGAGGGGAGGACAGGGAATGTCACCCCTCCACTTT. Protein product: CAWRGGQGMSPLHF. The rearrangement uses TRBV30 and TRBJ1-6; 8 nucleotides match TRBD1. J was trimmed by 10 bases and V by 3 bases; bases with no gene match: 8. Germline-derived CDR1 and CDR2 are GTSNPN and SVGIG (reference sequence). The CDR3 length is 14 residues.